A single sample gave rise to the 6 T cell receptor beta chains below, sequenced in a study of blood T cell repertoires in COVID-19. Profiling relied on immunoSEQ multiplex PCR, and the TCRdb table lists in-frame clones only, not all of them. The sample includes 27,000 or so clones, about nine tenths of them seen just once. The sample taken for sequencing was peripheral blood. The source is a woman in her 50s with active COVID-19.

This clone was seen once. This chain links TRBV3-1 (or the pseudogene TRBV3-2) with TRBJ2-1, with 8 nucleotides matching TRBD2. The CDR3 is 16 amino acids. The ends lost 1 base at V and 4 bases at J; junction bases unmatched: 6. Per the germline V gene, CDR1 is LGHDT and CDR2 is YNNKEL (reference sequence). The CDR3, as DNA: TGTGCCAGCAGCCAAGGCGGGGGGCCTCCTTACAATGAGCAGTTCTTC. Encoded protein: CASSQGGGPPYNEQFF.

The rearrangement links TRBV5-1 to TRBJ1-4, with TRBD1 matching 8 bases. CDR3 length: 15 amino acids. V shed 2 bases, J shed 7 bases, and the junction held 7 bases outside the gene matches. Germline CDR1 reads SGHRS; CDR2 reads YFSETQ. CDR3 nucleotide sequence: TGCGCCAGCAGCTTAACAGGGGGTCGTAGTGAAAAACTGTTTTTT. Translation: CASSLTGGRSEKLFF.

CDR3 sequence: CASTGGYGNTEAFF. The CDR3 region has the DNA TGTGCTAGTACAGGGGGCTACGGGAACACTGAAGCTTTCTTT. This rearrangement joins TRBV12-5 to TRBJ1-1; 9 bases are shared with TRBD1. The CDR3 runs to 14 residues. V dropped 8 bases and J dropped 1; count of bases not matched to a gene: 5. CDR1 is LGHNT, CDR2 FRNRAP, per germline. The variable domain in full, with the rest retrieved from reference TRBV12-5 and TRBJ1-1, is DARVTQTPRHKVTEMGQEVTMRCQPILGHNTVFWYRQTMMQGLELLAYFRNRAPLDDSGMPKDRFSAEMPDATLATLKIQPSEPRDSAVYFCASTGGYGNTEAFFGQGTRLTVV.

The chain combines TRBV6-5 with TRBJ2-7; D is possibly TRBD2 (6 bases). This CDR3 contains 15 residues. The germline gives CDR1 MNHEY, CDR2 SVGAGI. The V end lost 2 bases, the J end lost 4 bases, and 15 bases lay between the germline ends. Written as DNA, the CDR3 is TGTGCCAGCAGTTACACCGGGACTGGGGATTACGAGCAGTACTTC. Residues: CASSYTGTGDYEQYF.

V is TRBV7-2 and J is TRBJ2-3, with D unresolved. The CDR3 is 14 amino acids. V lost 4 bases and J lost 3, with 11 bases in between. In germline, CDR1 is SGHTA, CDR2 FQGNSA. DNA of the CDR3: TGTGCCAGCAGCTCCTCGTGGCGGACAGATACGCAGTATTTT. Protein sequence: CASSSSWRTDTQYF.

V and J are TRBV14 and TRBJ1-1; D possibly corresponds to TRBD1 (6 bases). This CDR3 comprises 20 residues. The V end was cut by 0 bases, the J end by 0 bases, with 23 bases between. In germline, CDR1 is SGHDN, CDR2 FVKESK. CDR3: CASSQDGTPTYIGMNTEAFF. Here the CDR3 DNA reads TGTGCCAGCAGCCAAGATGGGACACCCACGTATATAGGCATGAACACTGAAGCTTTCTTT. Using reference TRBV14 and TRBJ1-1 for the parts outside the CDR3, the full variable domain is EAGVTQFPSHSVIEKGQTVTLRCDPISGHDNLYWYRRVMGKEIKFLLHFVKESKQDESGMPNNRFLAERTGGTYSTLKVQPAELEDSGVYFCASSQDGTPTYIGMNTEAFFGQGTRLTVV.